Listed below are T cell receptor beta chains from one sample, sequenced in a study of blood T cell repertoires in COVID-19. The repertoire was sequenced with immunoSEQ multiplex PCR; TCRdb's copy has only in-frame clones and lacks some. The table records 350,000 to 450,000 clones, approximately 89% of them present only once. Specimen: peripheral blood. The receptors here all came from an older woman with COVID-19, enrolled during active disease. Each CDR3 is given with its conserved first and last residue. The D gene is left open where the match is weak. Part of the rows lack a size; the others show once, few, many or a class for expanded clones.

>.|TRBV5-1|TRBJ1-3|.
CASSAGAFTGNTIYF
TGCGCCAGCAGCGCAGGGGCCTTCACTGGAAACACCATATATTTT
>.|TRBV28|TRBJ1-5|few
CASNPTASNQPQHF
TGTGCCAGCAATCCGACAGCCAGCAATCAGCCCCAGCATTTT
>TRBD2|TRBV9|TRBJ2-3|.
CASSVPSGGAQDTQYF
TGTGCCAGCAGCGTCCCGAGCGGGGGGGCGCAAGATACGCAGTATTTT
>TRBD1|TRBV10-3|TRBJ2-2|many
CAIAPQGVAGELFF
TGTGCCATCGCACCACAGGGGGTGGCCGGGGAGCTGTTTTTT
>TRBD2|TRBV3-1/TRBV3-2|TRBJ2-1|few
CASSRIGTSGVDEQFF
TGTGCCAGCAGCCGGATCGGGACTAGCGGGGTCGATGAGCAGTTCTTC
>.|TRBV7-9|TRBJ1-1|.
CASSIRGNTEAFF
TGTGCCAGCAGCATTAGAGGGAACACTGAAGCTTTCTTT
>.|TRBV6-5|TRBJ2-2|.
CASSYHQGTGELFF
TGTGCCAGCAGTTACCACCAGGGCACCGGGGAGCTGTTTTTT
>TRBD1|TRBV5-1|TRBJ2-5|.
CASSSNPQGAQETQYF
TGCGCCAGCAGCTCGAACCCACAGGGGGCTCAGGAGACCCAGTACTTC
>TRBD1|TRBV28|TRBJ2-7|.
CASSLSTGASYEQYF
TGTGCCAGCAGTTTATCTACAGGGGCCTCCTACGAGCAGTACTTC
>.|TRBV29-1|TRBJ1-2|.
CSAEENYGYTF
TGCAGCGCCGAGGAAAACTATGGCTACACCTTC
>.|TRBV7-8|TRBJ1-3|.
CASSPNRQGNTIYF
TGTGCCAGCAGCCCCAACAGACAGGGAAACACCATATATTTT
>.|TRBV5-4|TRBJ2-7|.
CASSLGTTYEQYF
TGTGCCAGCAGCTTGGGGACAACCTACGAGCAGTACTTC
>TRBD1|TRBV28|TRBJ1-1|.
CASSLSTGNTYVAFF
TGTGCCAGCAGTTTATCGACAGGGAATACGTACGTAGCTTTCTTT
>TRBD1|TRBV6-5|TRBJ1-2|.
CASSYSGQGQYGYTF
TGTGCCAGCAGTTACTCGGGACAGGGGCAATATGGCTACACCTTC
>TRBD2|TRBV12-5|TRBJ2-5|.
CASAQGTSGGGETQYF
TGTGCTAGTGCTCAAGGAACTAGCGGGGGGGGAGAGACCCAGTACTTC
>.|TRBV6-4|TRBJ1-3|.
CASSDTGSGGNTIYF
TGTGCCAGCAGTGACACAGGGTCAGGTGGAAACACCATATATTTT
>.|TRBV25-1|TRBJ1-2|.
CASSESGDGYTF
TGTGCCAGCAGTGAGTCAGGGGATGGCTACACCTTC
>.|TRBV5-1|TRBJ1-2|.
CASSPIRAGLPYYGYTF
TGCGCCAGCAGCCCAATTCGAGCAGGGCTTCCATACTATGGCTACACCTTC
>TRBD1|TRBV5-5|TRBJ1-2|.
CASSRTGSNNYGYTF
TGTGCCAGCAGTAGGACAGGAAGTAATAACTATGGCTACACCTTC
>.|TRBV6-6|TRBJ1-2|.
CASSLDSQTGYGYTF
TGTGCCAGCAGCCTAGACAGCCAGACCGGCTATGGCTACACCTTC
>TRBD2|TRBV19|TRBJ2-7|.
CASRRTSGGPYEQYF
TGTGCCAGTAGGCGAACTAGCGGGGGGCCCTACGAGCAGTACTTC
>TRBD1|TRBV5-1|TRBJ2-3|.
CATSGTATDTQYF
TGCGCCACCTCCGGGACAGCCACAGATACGCAGTATTTT
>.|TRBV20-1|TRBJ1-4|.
CSASEGTRESELFF
TGCAGTGCTAGTGAAGGGACTAGAGAATCAGAACTGTTTTTT
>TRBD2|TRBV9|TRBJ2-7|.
CASSVGASGAYEQYF
TGTGCCAGCAGCGTAGGGGCTAGCGGAGCCTACGAGCAGTACTTC
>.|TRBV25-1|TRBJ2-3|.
CASNVAGSQTAQYF
TGTGCCAGTAATGTTGCGGGGAGCCAAACGGCGCAGTATTTT
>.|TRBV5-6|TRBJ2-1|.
CASSLGGSRSYNEQFF
TGTGCCAGCAGCTTGGGTGGTAGCCGATCCTACAATGAGCAGTTCTTC
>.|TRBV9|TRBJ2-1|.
CASSVVGVGRYNEQFF
TGTGCCAGCAGCGTAGTCGGGGTGGGGAGATACAATGAGCAGTTCTTC
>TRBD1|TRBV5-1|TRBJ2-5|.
CASSPQTGGALETQYF
TGCGCCAGCAGCCCGCAGACAGGGGGCGCGTTAGAGACCCAGTACTTC
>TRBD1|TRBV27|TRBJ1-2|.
CASSPQGAGGRRGNYGYTF
TGTGCCAGCAGTCCCCAGGGCGCAGGGGGCCGTCGGGGGAACTATGGCTACACCTTC
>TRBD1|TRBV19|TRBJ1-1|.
CASESGGLTEAFF
TGTGCCAGTGAGTCAGGGGGATTAACTGAAGCTTTCTTT
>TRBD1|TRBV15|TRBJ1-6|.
CATSRRTGWDSPLHF
TGTGCCACCAGCAGAAGGACAGGGTGGGATTCACCCCTCCACTTT
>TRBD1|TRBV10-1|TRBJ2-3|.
CASSEYRQGAGGTQYF
TGCGCCAGCAGTGAGTACAGACAGGGGGCTGGCGGTACGCAGTATTTT
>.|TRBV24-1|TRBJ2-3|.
CATSDPGSADTQYF
TGTGCCACCAGTGACCCGGGAAGCGCAGATACGCAGTATTTT
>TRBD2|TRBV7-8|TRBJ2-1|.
CASSRWTSGEQFF
TGTGCCAGCAGCCGATGGACTAGCGGGGAGCAGTTCTTC
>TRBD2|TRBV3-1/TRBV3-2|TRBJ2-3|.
CASSQELAVDTQYF
TGTGCCAGCAGCCAAGAGCTAGCGGTCGATACGCAGTATTTT